This T cell receptor (beta chain) was recovered during a study of blood T cells in healthy people across ages. Points on this clonotype: The target antigen is unknown.

The second PCR ran about 6 to 11 cycles with a sample-barcoded 5' primer and J-beta primers. Template switching added a 12-random-nucleotide identifier to every cDNA molecule. TCRdb used MiXCR to reprocess the 5' RACE reads, holding one entry per CDR3 protein. The table records 600,000 to 800,000 distinct CDR3 sequences, 45% to 60% of them present only once. General observations from the study: Relative to aged donors, long-lived donors carried more naive CD4+ cells and displayed higher diversity. Older age went with lower TCR beta diversity per million T cells, in a roughly linear way.

The CDR3 sequence is 15 residues long. J was trimmed by 2 bases and V by 11 bases; bases with no gene match: 11. Germline V gene data show CDR1 as SGHDN and CDR2 as FVKESK. The chain links TRBV14 to TRBJ2-7; 11 bases agree with TRBD2. This sequence was found in an elderly woman in good health. Specimen: blood. The CDR3 DNA is TGTGCCTCCACGACTAGCGGGGCGAGACCCTACGAGCAGTACTTC. The encoded protein is CASTTSGARPYEQYF.